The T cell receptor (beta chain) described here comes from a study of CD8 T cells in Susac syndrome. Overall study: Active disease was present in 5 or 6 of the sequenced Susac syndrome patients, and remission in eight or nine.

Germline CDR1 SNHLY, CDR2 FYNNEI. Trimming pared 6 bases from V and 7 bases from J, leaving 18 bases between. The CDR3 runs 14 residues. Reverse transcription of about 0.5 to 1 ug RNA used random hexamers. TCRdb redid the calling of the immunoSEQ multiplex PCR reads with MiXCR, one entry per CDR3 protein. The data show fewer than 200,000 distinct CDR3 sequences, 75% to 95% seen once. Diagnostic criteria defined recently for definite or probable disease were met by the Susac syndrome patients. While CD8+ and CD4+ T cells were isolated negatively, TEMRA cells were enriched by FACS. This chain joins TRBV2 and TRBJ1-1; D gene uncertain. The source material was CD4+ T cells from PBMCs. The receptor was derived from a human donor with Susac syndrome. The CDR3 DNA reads TGTGCCAGCAGGGTACACTTGGGCCACAATGAAGCTTTCTTT. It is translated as CASRVHLGHNEAFF.